Listed here are 32 T cell receptor beta chains from one sample, sequenced in a study of cytomegalovirus exposure and HLA in healthy donors. In the PCR, 60 Vbeta and 13 Jbeta primers were used. The data were produced by immunoSEQ multiplex PCR, yet TCRdb's version contains in-frame clones alone and is incomplete. The table lists around 200,000 clones, roughly 80% of them singletons. Source material: PBMCs. The receptors were sampled from a boy between 5 and 17 years old in good health and CMV-seronegative.

In the case of this clone: One junction end disagrees with the germline gene, perhaps due to a read error. The chain uses TRBV2 and TRBJ2-7; TRBD2 is a possible D gene (5 bases). Germline CDR1 SNHLY, CDR2 FYNNEI. The CDR3 is 13 residues long. The DNA of the CDR3 is TGTGCCAGCCAGGCGGGCCGCTCCTACAAGCAGTACTTC. It is translated as CASQAGRSYKQYF.

This sequence joins TRBV12-5 and TRBJ2-2, with a possible D match to TRBD2 (5 bases). This CDR3 region has 17 residues. The germline V gene encodes CDR1 LGHNT and CDR2 FRNRAP. The ends were cut back, 3 bases at V and 6 bases at J, with 20 bases in the middle. The CDR3 spells CASGFAGVGQGPGELFF. In DNA, the CDR3 is TGTGCTAGTGGTTTCGCCGGGGTCGGGCAAGGCCCCGGGGAGCTGTTTTTT.

This clone was picked up one time. This sequence joins TRBV10-2 and TRBJ2-2; D gene uncertain. Between the trimmed V and J ends, which lost 3 bases and 6 bases, there was a span of 5 bases. The germline V gene has CDR1 WSHSY and CDR2 SAAADI. The CDR3 runs to 12 residues. DNA for the CDR3: TGCGCCAGCAGTGACCGTCCCGGGGAGCTGTTTTTT. Residues: CASSDRPGELFF.

The chain joins TRBV5-4 to TRBJ1-1; D possibly corresponds to TRBD1 (6 bases). V was shortened by 0 bases and J by 5 bases, with 14 bases between the two germline ends. CDR3 length equals 15 residues. The germline gives CDR1 SGHNT, CDR2 YYREEE (reference sequence). CDR3: CASSLVGRGWTEAFF. The CDR3 DNA reads TGTGCCAGCAGCTTGGTAGGCAGGGGATGGACTGAAGCTTTCTTT.

V and J are TRBV6-4 and TRBJ2-7; TRBD2 matches at 11 bases. Per germline, CDR1 MRHNA and CDR2 SNTAGT. The CDR3 is 14 residues long. V lost 3 bases to trimming and J lost 7 bases; unmatched junction nucleotides: 5. The CDR3 region is CASSELAGAEEQYF. For the CDR3, the DNA is TGTGCCAGCAGTGAACTAGCGGGGGCGGAGGAGCAGTACTTC.

This rearrangement joins TRBV15 to TRBJ2-5, with D perhaps matching TRBD1 (5 bases). The J call may be wrong; the DNA end is better matched by TRBJ2-7. The CDR3 has 14 amino acids. Germline V gives CDR1 LNHNV, CDR2 YYDKDF (reference sequence). For the CDR3, the DNA is TGTGCCACCAGCGGACGTATGGGGCTGGGCGAGCAGTACTTC. It translates to CATSGRMGLGEQYF.

The rearrangement uses TRBV4-3 and TRBJ1-6, with 7 nucleotides matching TRBD1. The ends lost 1 base at V and 13 bases at J; junction bases unmatched: 4. This CDR3 is built from 13 residues. Germline loops: CDR1 LGHNA, CDR2 YSLEER. The CDR3 sequence is CASSQATGLPLHF. CDR3 bases: TGCGCCAGCAGCCAAGCGACAGGGCTCCCCCTCCACTTT.

The chain links TRBV6-6 to TRBJ1-2, with 7 nucleotides matching TRBD1. Losses at the gene ends were 6 bases for V and 3 bases for J; bases not matched to a gene: 13. The CDR3 totals 16 residues. Germline assignment: CDR1 MNHNY and CDR2 SVGAGI (reference sequence). The CDR3 is CASSLGTVRPHYGYTF. The CDR3 region has the DNA TGTGCCAGCAGCCTCGGGACAGTCCGGCCGCACTATGGCTACACCTTC.

The chain couples TRBV7-3 to TRBJ2-7, with TRBD2 matching 7 bases. V shed 6 bases, J shed 2 bases, and the junction held 16 bases outside the gene matches. The length of the CDR3 is 17 residues. CDR1 and CDR2 from the germline V gene are SGHTA and FQGTGA. The CDR3 is CASSLQAGRDGAYEQYF. For the CDR3, the DNA is TGTGCCAGCAGTCTACAAGCGGGGCGGGACGGTGCCTACGAGCAGTACTTC.

V gene TRBV19 combines with J gene TRBJ2-7; possibly TRBD2 for D (6 bases). Trimming removed 3 bases from V and 3 bases from J, with 12 bases in between. Per germline, CDR1 LNHDA and CDR2 SQIVND (reference sequence). CDR3 length equals 14 residues. This CDR3 reads CASSIGGTVYEQYF. The CDR3 nucleotides are TGTGCCAGTAGTATTGGAGGGACGGTCTACGAGCAGTACTTC.

This clone was detected a few times. This chain links TRBV4-2 with TRBJ2-5; perhaps TRBD2 as D (6 bases). The CDR3 is 13 amino acids. Trimming removed 1 base at V and 5 bases at J, with 8 bases between. Looked up from germline, CDR1 is LGHNA and CDR2 is YNFKEQ. The CDR3 here is CASSQGGRETQYF. The CDR3 region has the DNA TGTGCCAGCAGCCAAGGGGGGAGGGAGACCCAGTACTTC.

The sample holds a few counts of this clone. J is TRBJ1-3 and V is TRBV5-8; 9 positions match TRBD1. Trimming at V came to 4 bases and at J to 4 bases, leaving 6 bases not matched to a gene. The CDR3 has 15 residues. Germline loops: CDR1 SGHTS, CDR2 YDEGEE. CDR3 in amino acids: CASSRRTGVGNTIYF. As DNA, the CDR3 is TGTGCCAGCAGCCGCCGGACAGGGGTCGGAAACACCATATATTTT.

CDR3 amino acids: CARGSNTGELFF. CDR3 DNA: TGTGCCCGGGGGTCGAACACCGGGGAGCTGTTTTTT. The chain joins TRBV30 to TRBJ2-2; weak D call: TRBD2 (6 bases). Looked up from germline, CDR1 is GTSNPN and CDR2 is SVGIG (reference sequence). V lost 8 bases to trimming and J lost 0 bases, with 7 bases between them. There are 12 residues in the CDR3.

This clone has only a few counts. J is TRBJ1-2 and V is TRBV25-1; 7 bases agree with TRBD1. Germline lookup yields CDR1 MGHDK and CDR2 SYGVNS. Germline trimming cut 2 bases from V and 6 bases from J; bases unmatched to any gene: 12. The CDR3 is 16 amino acids. CDR3 nucleotide sequence: TGTGCCAGCAGTGAAAAGTATCAGGGGGGTCGGAATGGCTACACCTTC. Protein: CASSEKYQGGRNGYTF.

The rearrangement uses TRBV30 and TRBJ1-1; no clear D gene. V shed 3 bases and J shed 3 bases, with 11 bases lying between them. Germline loops: CDR1 GTSNPN, CDR2 SVGIG (reference sequence). The CDR3 sequence is 13 residues long. CDR3 loop: CAWSADGDTEAFF. The CDR3 DNA reads as TGTGCCTGGAGCGCGGACGGGGACACTGAAGCTTTCTTT.

The V call is TRBV6-1, the J call TRBJ2-2; 9 bases agree with TRBD1. Germline CDR1 reads MNHNS; CDR2 reads SASEGT. The ends lost 6 bases at V and 6 bases at J; junction bases unmatched: 8. The CDR3 has 15 residues. This CDR3 reads CASRARDRVPGELFF. DNA for the CDR3: TGTGCCAGCAGGGCCCGGGACAGGGTTCCCGGGGAGCTGTTTTTT.

In DNA, the CDR3 is TGTGCCAGCAGTTTATCGCCCGGTGCAACTAATGAAAAACTGTTTTTT. This codes for CASSLSPGATNEKLFF. The chain couples TRBV27 to TRBJ1-4; D ambiguous. The V end lost 0 bases, the J end lost 0 bases, and 8 bases lay between the germline ends. Germline V gene sequence: CDR1 MNHEY, CDR2 SMNVEV (reference sequence). The CDR3 extends over 16 amino acids.

This clone has just one count. This rearrangement joins TRBV29-1 to TRBJ1-2, with 11 bases identical to TRBD1. The V and J ends lost 6 bases and 3 bases, in that order; junction bases with no gene match: 12. CDR3 size: 16 residues. CDR1 SQVTM and CDR2 ANQGSEA come from the germline V gene. The CDR3 loop is CSVALFGQGADYGYTF. The CDR3 nucleotides read TGCAGCGTCGCTCTCTTCGGACAGGGGGCGGACTATGGCTACACCTTC. The variable domain in full, with the rest retrieved from reference TRBV29-1 and TRBJ1-2, is SAVISQKPSRDICQRGTSLTIQCQVDSQVTMMFWYRQQPGQSLTLIATANQGSEATYESGFVIDKFPISRPNLTFSTLTVSNMSPEDSSIYLCSVALFGQGADYGYTFGSGTRLTVV.

The rearrangement links TRBV15 to TRBJ2-7; TRBD2 agrees at 13 bases. Per the germline V gene, CDR1 is LNHNV and CDR2 is YYDKDF (reference sequence). The CDR3 is 19 amino acids. The V gene end was trimmed by 0 bases and the J gene end by 5 bases; junction bases not matched to a gene: 13. This CDR3 is CATSRDRGTSGALYNEQYF. The CDR3 DNA sequence: TGTGCCACCAGCAGAGATCGGGGGACTAGCGGGGCTCTCTATAACGAGCAGTACTTC.

The V call is TRBV11-3, the J call TRBJ2-3; a weak D match, TRBD2 (5 bases). Germline V lookup: CDR1 SGHNT, CDR2 YENEEA. The CDR3 runs to 13 residues. V lost 11 bases and J lost 2, with 14 bases in between. The CDR3 is CAGSVGITDTQYF. CDR3 sequence (DNA): TGTGCCGGCTCGGTCGGGATCACAGATACGCAGTATTTT.

This chain joins TRBV7-6 and TRBJ1-1, with 7 bases aligning to TRBD1. Trimming cost V 1 base and J 1 base; bases outside gene matches: 3. CDR3 length equals 15 residues. CDR1 and CDR2 from the germline V gene are SGHVS and FNYEAQ. The CDR3: CASSLVGTENTEAFF. The CDR3, as DNA: TGTGCCAGCAGCTTAGTGGGGACAGAGAACACTGAAGCTTTCTTT.

The V and J genes are TRBV6-5 and TRBJ2-2; 7 positions agree with TRBD1. The CDR3 is 15 amino acids. Germline CDR1 reads MNHEY; CDR2 reads SVGAGI. V lost 6 bases, J lost 6 bases, and 10 bases stayed unmatched. The DNA for the CDR3 is TGTGCCAGCAGCCTTGACAGGGTTAACCCCGGGGAGCTGTTTTTT. It is translated as CASSLDRVNPGELFF.

The V gene is TRBV29-1, the J gene TRBJ2-5, with 7 nucleotides matching TRBD1. CDR3 length equals 14 residues. Germline CDR1 reads SQVTM; CDR2 reads ANQGSEA. This CDR3 reads CGHDGQALKETQYF. CDR3 nucleotide sequence: TGCGGCCACGATGGACAGGCACTTAAAGAGACCCAGTACTTC.

This chain links TRBV30 with TRBJ1-1, with D perhaps matching TRBD1 (6 bases). V shed 2 bases and J shed 3 bases, with 16 bases lying between them. This CDR3 has 15 amino acids. The germline V gene encodes CDR1 GTSNPN and CDR2 SVGIG (reference sequence). The CDR3, as DNA: TGTGCCTGGAGTAGGGGGGCGGGAGTTCACACTGAAGCTTTCTTT. Its protein product is CAWSRGAGVHTEAFF.

The gene calls are TRBV10-1 and TRBJ1-1; maybe TRBD1 (5 bases). The CDR3 totals 13 residues. Germline CDR1 and CDR2: WNHNN and SYGVQD (reference sequence). The V and J ends lost 4 bases and 2 bases respectively, with 8 bases between them. The CDR3 protein is CASSVGLNTEAFF. CDR3 DNA sequence: TGCGCCAGCAGTGTGGGGCTTAACACTGAAGCTTTCTTT.

Only one count was recorded for this clone. The rearrangement joins TRBV30 to TRBJ2-7, with 8 nucleotides matching TRBD2. Trimming at V came to 2 bases and at J to 3 bases, leaving 6 bases not matched to a gene. This CDR3 spans 14 amino acids. In germline, CDR1 is GTSNPN, CDR2 SVGIG (reference sequence). The CDR3 DNA reads TGTGCCTGGAGTCCAGCGGGGGCCTACTACGAGCAGTACTTC. Encoded protein: CAWSPAGAYYEQYF. Variable domain in full (rest from reference TRBV30 and TRBJ2-7): SQTIHQWPATLVQPVGSPLSLECTVEGTSNPNLYWYRQAAGRGLQLLFYSVGIGQISSEVPQNLSASRPQDRQFILSSKKLLLSDSGFYLCAWSPAGAYYEQYFGPGTRLTVT.

V is TRBV12-5 and J is TRBJ1-2, with a possible D match to TRBD1 (5 bases). V was cut by 6 bases and J by 7 bases, with 30 bases left in between. The CDR3 covers 18 residues. CDR1 and CDR2 from the germline V gene are LGHNT and FRNRAP. In DNA form, the CDR3 reads TGTGCTAGTGGGACTAGGGGCCCCCCTCTTCCAGACTTGGGTGGCTACACCTTC. Translating it yields CASGTRGPPLPDLGGYTF.

The genes are TRBV10-3 and TRBJ1-2, with D tentatively TRBD1 (5 bases). The CDR3 has 15 residues. Germline values: CDR1 ENHRY, CDR2 SYGVKD. The V gene lost 0 bases and the J gene lost 3 bases, with 11 bases spanning the gap. CDR3 sequence (DNA): TGTGCCATCAGTGAGTCGTGGGGCGATTACTATGGCTACACCTTC. Translated, it gives CAISESWGDYYGYTF.

V and J are TRBV2 and TRBJ2-2; tentative D call: TRBD1 (6 bases). This CDR3 contains 16 residues. Trimming took off 6 bases at V and 1 base at J, with 15 bases between the two ends. CDR1 is SNHLY and CDR2 is FYNNEI in the germline V gene. DNA for the CDR3: TGTGCCAGCAGCCCGGACAGCATTTTGAACACCGGGGAGCTGTTTTTT. This gives the protein CASSPDSILNTGELFF.

This clone was observed once. V usage is TRBV29-1 and J usage is TRBJ1-4; D uncertain. Germline values: CDR1 SQVTM, CDR2 ANQGSEA. The CDR3 contains 11 residues. The ends were cut back, 7 bases at V and 5 bases at J, with 8 bases in the middle. CDR3 bases: TGCAGCGGCGGACTCAATGAAAAACTGTTTTTT. This encodes CSGGLNEKLFF. The full variable domain, completed using reference TRBV29-1 and TRBJ1-4, is SAVISQKPSRDICQRGTSLTIQCQVDSQVTMMFWYRQQPGQSLTLIATANQGSEATYESGFVIDKFPISRPNLTFSTLTVSNMSPEDSSIYLCSGGLNEKLFFGSGTQLSVL.

The chain joins TRBV2 to TRBJ1-1, with D possibly TRBD1 on 6 matching bases. V was shortened by 6 bases and J by 1 base, with 12 bases between the two germline ends. The germline gives CDR1 SNHLY, CDR2 FYNNEI. The CDR3 runs to 14 residues. The CDR3 loop reads CASRNRASNTEAFF. The CDR3 bases are TGTGCCAGCAGAAACAGGGCCTCGAACACTGAAGCTTTCTTT.

The J gene is TRBJ2-2, the V gene TRBV7-3; 7 bases align to TRBD2. CDR1 SGHTA and CDR2 FQGTGA come from the germline V gene. The V segment lost 5 bases and the J segment 1 base; nucleotides outside the gene matches: 10. This CDR3 has 17 amino acids. The CDR3 sequence: CASSPQAGILNTGELFF. The CDR3 DNA sequence: TGTGCCAGCAGCCCCCAAGCGGGGATCCTGAACACCGGGGAGCTGTTTTTT.